One sample yielded the 20 T cell receptor beta chains listed below, sequenced in a study of T cell changes during pregnancy in multiple sclerosis (dated by TCRdb to the late 2010s). The library was prepared using the immunoSEQ multiplex PCR assay. TCRdb provides this immuneACCESS table in a form limited to in-frame rearrangements. Some clones are lacking; in checked studies, under half of them reflect an unresolved V gene, and why the rest are absent is not known. In all, the sample holds tens of thousands of clones, and 92% of those were seen once. Of the sample, about 0.6% falls within the top ten clones. The sample was CD4+ T cells from peripheral blood mononuclear cells, taken after pregnancy. All receptors come from a female donor with multiple sclerosis, enrolled in a pregnancy study.

The genes are TRBV4-3 and TRBJ1-5; TRBD1 agrees at 8 bases. Trimming at V came to 0 bases and at J to 6 bases, leaving 7 bases not matched to a gene. CDR3 size: 16 residues. Germline-derived CDR1 and CDR2 are LGHNA and YSLEER. CDR3 sequence reads: CASSQDLTGAGQPQHF. DNA for the CDR3: TGCGCCAGCAGCCAAGATTTGACAGGGGCTGGTCAGCCCCAGCATTTT.

The chain is built from TRBV9 and TRBJ2-2; tentatively, D is TRBD2 (6 bases). CDR3 length equals 14 residues. Trimming removed 0 bases at V and 6 bases at J, with 9 bases between. Per germline, CDR1 SGDLS and CDR2 YYNGEE. The CDR3 DNA reads TGTGCCAGCAGCGTAGGCGTAGCGGCCGGGGAGCTGTTTTTT. It translates to CASSVGVAAGELFF.

The rearrangement links TRBV7-9 to TRBJ2-2; 10 bases map to TRBD1. V trimming: 5 bases; J trimming: 7 bases; junction bases outside the gene matches: 7. This CDR3 spans 15 amino acids. Germline CDR1 and CDR2: SEHNR and FQNEAQ (reference sequence). The CDR3 loop is CASSKGQGLVGELFF. The CDR3, as DNA: TGTGCCAGCAGCAAGGGACAGGGGTTGGTCGGGGAGCTGTTTTTT.

The chain employs TRBV7-3 and TRBJ2-6, with 7 bases identical to TRBD2. V lost 3 bases and J lost 0; bases outside the gene matches: 8. The CDR3 runs to 18 residues. Germline V lookup: CDR1 SGHTA, CDR2 FQGTGA. The CDR3 is CASSFHGGGYSGANVLTF. Written as DNA, the CDR3 is TGTGCCAGCAGCTTCCACGGCGGGGGTTACTCTGGGGCCAACGTCCTGACTTTC.

The rearrangement joins TRBV4-3 to TRBJ1-1, with D possibly matching TRBD1 (6 bases). From germline, CDR1 is LGHNA and CDR2 YSLEER. V was pared by 2 bases and J by 3 bases, with 13 bases between. The CDR3 contains 15 residues. This CDR3 reads CASSQNQGLDTEAFF. DNA of the CDR3: TGCGCCAGCAGCCAAAATCAGGGGTTGGACACTGAAGCTTTCTTT.

V is TRBV5-8 and J is TRBJ2-1; TRBD2 matches at 7 bases. Germline V gene sequence: CDR1 SGHTS, CDR2 YDEGEE. With V trimmed by 1 base and J by 14 bases, 3 bases remained unmatched. The CDR3 is made up of 11 amino acids. CDR3 sequence reads: CASSLLAGEFF. In nucleotides, the CDR3 is TGTGCCAGCAGCTTGTTGGCGGGGGAGTTCTTC.

The DNA for the CDR3 is TGTGCCAGCAGCGCCGGACAGGGTGGCAGCAATCAGCCCCAGCATTTT. The encoded protein is CASSAGQGGSNQPQHF. V gene TRBV9 combines with J gene TRBJ1-5; 8 bases match TRBD1. From germline, CDR1 is SGDLS and CDR2 YYNGEE. V lost 3 bases and J lost 1; bases outside the gene matches: 6. This CDR3 is 16 amino acids long.

The chain carries TRBV29-1 and TRBJ2-3; possible D gene TRBD1, 6 bases. Deletions cut 4 bases from V and 2 bases from J, with 16 bases between. Germline CDR1 is SQVTM and CDR2 is ANQGSEA. The CDR3 sequence is 15 residues long. CDR3: CSVGSGAGSTDTQYF. Written as DNA, the CDR3 is TGCAGCGTTGGTTCAGGGGCAGGGTCCACAGATACGCAGTATTTT.

The rearrangement links TRBV11-2 to TRBJ1-1, with unresolved D. V dropped 1 base and J dropped 3 bases, with 3 bases sitting between them. CDR3 length: 12 amino acids. The germline V gene has CDR1 SGHAT and CDR2 FQNNGV. DNA of the CDR3: TGTGCCAGCAGCTTAGCGTACACTGAAGCTTTCTTT. It is translated as CASSLAYTEAFF.

The chain uses TRBV7-9 and TRBJ1-1; 10 nucleotides match TRBD1. The CDR3 has 17 residues. V gave up 1 base and J gave up 0 bases; unmatched junction bases: 5. The germline V gene has CDR1 SEHNR and CDR2 FQNEAQ (reference sequence). The CDR3 here is CASSLVVGQGMNTEAFF. The CDR3, as DNA: TGTGCCAGCAGCTTAGTCGTGGGACAGGGGATGAACACTGAAGCTTTCTTT.

This clone was recorded once. V usage is TRBV19 and J usage is TRBJ1-2; D is unresolved. The CDR3 is made up of 14 amino acids. Trimming pared 3 bases from V and 8 bases from J, leaving 16 bases between. The germline V gene has CDR1 LNHDA and CDR2 SQIVND (reference sequence). The CDR3 DNA sequence: TGTGCCAGTAGTATCAAAGGAGACCGGAGGGGCTACACCTTC. It translates to CASSIKGDRRGYTF.

V usage is TRBV29-1 and J usage is TRBJ2-3, with 8 positions matching TRBD2. The length of the CDR3 is 14 residues. Germline values: CDR1 SQVTM, CDR2 ANQGSEA. After removal of 4 bases from V and 6 bases from J, the junction contained 9 bases not matched to a gene. CDR3 protein: CSVVPAGVTDTQYF. CDR3 coding DNA: TGCAGCGTTGTACCAGCGGGGGTGACGGATACGCAGTATTTT.

This chain connects TRBV5-1 to TRBJ2-1; D possibly corresponds to TRBD1 (6 bases). The CDR3 is 17 amino acids. Trimming removed 4 bases at V and 3 bases at J, with 20 bases between. Germline V gene lookup returns CDR1 SGHRS and CDR2 YFSETQ. The CDR3 DNA is TGCGCCAGCAGCCCACTTGGGTCAGGGACACACTACAATGAGCAGTTCTTC. It codes for CASSPLGSGTHYNEQFF. Full variable domain (remainder filled in from reference TRBV5-1 and TRBJ2-1): KAGVTQTPRYLIKTRGQQVTLSCSPISGHRSVSWYQQTPGQGLQFLFEYFSETQRNKGNFPGRFSGRQFSNSRSEMNVSTLELGDSALYLCASSPLGSGTHYNEQFFGPGTRLTVL.

The rearrangement links TRBV5-1 to TRBJ1-2; possibly TRBD1 for D (5 bases). Looked up from germline, CDR1 is SGHRS and CDR2 is YFSETQ. Trimming removed 5 bases from V and 6 bases from J, with 17 bases in between. There are 14 residues in the CDR3. CDR3 sequence: CASSKDTGENGYTF. For the CDR3, the DNA is TGCGCCAGCAGTAAGGACACAGGAGAGAATGGCTACACCTTC.

The genes are TRBV7-2 and TRBJ2-7, with D perhaps TRBD1 (5 bases). CDR1 and CDR2 from the germline V gene are SGHTA and FQGNSA. Trimming took 6 bases from V and 0 from J, leaving 15 bases between them. The CDR3 has 15 amino acids. The CDR3 here is CASRSATASSYEQYF. As DNA, the CDR3 is TGTGCCAGCAGAAGCGCGACAGCCAGCTCCTACGAGCAGTACTTC.

The rearrangement uses TRBV7-2 and TRBJ2-1; 7 bases align to TRBD2. The germline V gene encodes CDR1 SGHTA and CDR2 FQGNSA. With V trimmed by 1 base and J by 5 bases, 8 bases remained unmatched. CDR3 size: 16 residues. The CDR3 loop reads CASSLVESGAHNEQFF. DNA of the CDR3: TGTGCCAGCAGCTTAGTCGAAAGCGGGGCCCACAATGAGCAGTTCTTC.

This chain connects TRBV6-5 to TRBJ2-3, with D maybe TRBD1 (5 bases). This CDR3 has 16 amino acids. Germline V gene sequence: CDR1 MNHEY, CDR2 SVGAGI. With 1 base removed from V and 3 bases from J, the gap between germline ends came to 14 bases. The CDR3 protein is CASSYLSLGLTDTQYF. The DNA of the CDR3 is TGTGCCAGCAGTTACTTATCATTGGGGCTTACAGATACGCAGTATTTT.

About this clone itself: One end of the junction varies from germline; a read error may be responsible. The chain links TRBV4-3 to TRBJ1-2, with a possible D match to TRBD1 (6 bases). CDR1 and CDR2 from the germline V gene are LGHNA and YSLEER. The CDR3 has 12 amino acids. The CDR3 region has the DNA TGCGCCAGCAGACAAGGGGGAGGTGGCTACACCTTC. Protein product: CASRQGGGGYTF.

The V and J genes are TRBV5-1 and TRBJ2-2; D may be TRBD2 (7 bases). The germline gives CDR1 SGHRS, CDR2 YFSETQ. Trimming stripped 4 bases from V and 4 bases from J, with 17 bases between. This CDR3 has 16 residues. The CDR3 loop is CASSLVGGAPTGELFF. The CDR3 region has the DNA TGCGCCAGCAGCCTGGTGGGGGGGGCCCCCACCGGGGAGCTGTTTTTT. The entire variable domain, with the rest obtained from reference TRBV5-1 and TRBJ2-2, is as follows: KAGVTQTPRYLIKTRGQQVTLSCSPISGHRSVSWYQQTPGQGLQFLFEYFSETQRNKGNFPGRFSGRQFSNSRSEMNVSTLELGDSALYLCASSLVGGAPTGELFFGEGSRLTVL.

The chain has TRBV5-4 and TRBJ2-7, with 9 positions matching TRBD1. Germline assignment: CDR1 SGHNT and CDR2 YYREEE (reference sequence). CDR3 length: 17 amino acids. Unmatched junction bases numbered 12, after V lost 4 bases and J lost 1 base. The CDR3 DNA reads TGTGCCAGCAGCCTATCCGGGAGACAGGGGGGGTCCTACGAGCAGTACTTC. It is translated as CASSLSGRQGGSYEQYF.